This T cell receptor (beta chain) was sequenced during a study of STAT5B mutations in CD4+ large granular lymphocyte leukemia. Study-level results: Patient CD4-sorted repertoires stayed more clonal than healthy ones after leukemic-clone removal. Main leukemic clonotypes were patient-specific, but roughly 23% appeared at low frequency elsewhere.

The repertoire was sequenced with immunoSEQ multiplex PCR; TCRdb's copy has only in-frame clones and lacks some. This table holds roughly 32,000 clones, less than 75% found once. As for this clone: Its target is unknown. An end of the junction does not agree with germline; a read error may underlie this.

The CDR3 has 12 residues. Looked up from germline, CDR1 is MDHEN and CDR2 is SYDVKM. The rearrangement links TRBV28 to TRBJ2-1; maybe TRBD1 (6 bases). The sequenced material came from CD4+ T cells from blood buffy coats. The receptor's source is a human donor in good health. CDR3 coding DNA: TGTGCCAGCAGTTTAGCCAGGGGTTTTGGGGTCTTC. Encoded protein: CASSLARGFGVF.